This record covers a single T cell receptor (beta chain). Its antigen specificity is not known. The record has no base qualities; no much larger clone is one base away. The CDR3 starts with the cysteine, ends with the phenylalanine, and has 15 residues. This entry keeps only the CDR3 DNA: 45 bases, framed from base 1. As encoded in the germline V gene, CDR1 is SQVTM while CDR2 is ANQGSEA. Clipping removes 4 bases from V and 0 bases from J, with 7 as the unmatched junction base count. The data were obtained in a study of T-cell memory formation after mild COVID-19 (dated by TCRdb to about 2021). Describing the broader study: TCR sequence clusters from the two donors were largely donor specific. In two donors, T-cell clones that expanded and contracted after mild COVID-19 were followed by sequencing TCRalpha and TCRbeta repertoires longitudinally. Two young, previously healthy adult volunteers, one female and one male, were included in the cohort. The research as a whole found: Balanced CD4/CD8 phenotypes were observed for clones contracting from day 15 to 85, whereas a bias towards CD4+ was observed for a second wave of clones expanding from day 15 to 37. Contracting CD4+ clones turned up mainly in the CM and EM memory subsets, whereas EMRA was where CD8+ clones were enriched. Only a couple of mild cases were covered in the study, and larger cohorts including severe cases with pre-infection samples were considered necessary. The detection of some responding clones in pre-infection memory suggests that pre-existing cross-reactive memory T cells joined the SARS-CoV-2 response. Whether the second-wave clones peaking on day 37 were SARS-CoV-2 specific was not confirmed.

PBMCs were isolated by Ficoll-Paque density gradient centrifugation. For sequencing, an Illumina NovaSeq 6000 was employed. Using 5'RACE with constant-segment primers, TCRalpha and TCRbeta cDNA libraries were constructed, with sample barcodes and unique molecular identifiers added in the process. Trizol reagent was used to extract RNA from every sample. The libraries were amplified in two PCR steps, and the second step added a second sample barcode and Illumina TruSeq adapters. Sequencing of the libraries was done on an Illumina NovaSeq, producing 2 x 150 bp paired-end reads. In the original analysis: The reads were demultiplexed and collapsed into UMI-guided consensus sequences using migec v1.2.7. With mixcr v2.1.11, UMI consensuses were aligned to TRA and TRB V and J templates and assembled into clonotypes. Clonotypes were classified as expanded or contracted when called significant by both edgeR and NoisET, with noise models trained on biological replicates. For edgeR calls, a false discovery rate-adjusted p below 0.01 and a log2 fold-change threshold of 1 were applied. As an exploratory analysis of dynamics, PCA with hierarchical clustering was applied to max-normalized trajectories of the 1000 most abundant clonotypes. Separately sequenced CD4+ and CD8+ repertoires were used to assign a CD4 or CD8 phenotype to each responding clone. The raw public reads went through TCRdb reprocessing: fastp at Q25, MiXCR clone calling, in-frame beta chains kept. Rows are unified per CDR3 protein, each entry keeping the most common DNA and genes. TCRdb's processing, not the study's, gives the V and J calls here. The sample table lists 350,000 to 400,000 distinct CDR3 sequences, roughly 20% of them with a count of one. Clones ranked in the top ten supply 9.5% to 15% of the sample.

The sequence was collected from an adult woman who had mild COVID-19 (a few samples of this study predate the infection). The sample titles of this study are shuffled in the database, so cell type and time point are left out; the donor was told from shared clones. Input material: PBMCs or a T cell subset sorted from them (not recorded which). The chain is assembled from TRBV29-1 and TRBJ2-3, and 7 junctional nucleotides match TRBD2. The nucleotide sequence reads TGCAGCGTTGTCCTCGGGAGGTACAGCACAGATACGCAGTATTTT. Its translation reads: CSVVLGRYSTDTQYF.